The 29 T cell receptor beta chains listed next were all sequenced from one sample in a study of blood T cell repertoires in COVID-19. The table came from immunoSEQ multiplex PCR; TCRdb's copy has only in-frame clones and leaves some out. The sample yields 310,000 or so clones, approximately 89% seen once. Sequences were obtained from peripheral blood. The receptor source for this set is a woman aged 25 to 45 with COVID-19, enrolled during active disease.

The V gene is TRBV9, the J gene TRBJ2-1; D gene unclear. Germline-derived CDR1 and CDR2 are SGDLS and YYNGEE. Trimming took 0 bases from V and 3 from J, leaving 7 bases between them. This CDR3 spans 14 amino acids. The CDR3: CASSVGSSYNEQFF. The CDR3 DNA reads TGTGCCAGCAGCGTAGGGAGTAGCTACAATGAGCAGTTCTTC. The variable domain in full, with the rest retrieved from reference TRBV9 and TRBJ2-1, is DSGVTQTPKHLITATGQRVTLRCSPRSGDLSVYWYQQSLDQGLQFLIQYYNGEERAKGNILERFSAQQFPDLHSELNLSSLELGDSALYFCASSVGSSYNEQFFGPGTRLTVL.

V usage is TRBV7-8 and J usage is TRBJ2-2, with a weak D call TRBD1 (6 bases). The germline gives CDR1 SGHVS, CDR2 FQNEAQ. Trimming took 4 bases from V and 2 from J, leaving 8 bases between them. This CDR3 is 14 amino acids long. The CDR3, as DNA: TGTGCCAGCAGCTCGGGACACAACACCGGGGAGCTGTTTTTT. Protein: CASSSGHNTGELFF.

The chain joins TRBV19 to TRBJ2-2, with 9 bases matching TRBD1. The V segment lost 4 bases and the J segment 11 bases; nucleotides outside the gene matches: 11. The CDR3 spans 15 residues. Germline-derived CDR1 and CDR2 are LNHDA and SQIVND (reference sequence). The CDR3 reads CASSTRNRGLFELFF. The CDR3 region has the DNA TGTGCCAGTAGTACCCGCAACAGGGGGCTATTCGAGCTGTTTTTT.

This chain joins TRBV28 and TRBJ2-7, with D uncertain. V was clipped by 3 bases and J by 3 bases, with 9 bases between them. This CDR3 is 13 amino acids long. The germline CDR1 and CDR2 sequences are MDHEN and SYDVKM. In nucleotides, the CDR3 is TGTGCCAGCAGTTTGTGGGCTGGCTACGAGCAGTACTTC. It yields the protein CASSLWAGYEQYF.

The V and J genes are TRBV19 and TRBJ1-1; D gene uncertain. CDR1 LNHDA and CDR2 SQIVND come from the germline V gene (reference sequence). CDR3 length: 13 amino acids. V lost 5 bases to trimming and J lost 5 bases, with 12 bases between them. The CDR3 DNA reads as TGTGCCAGTAGTGACCGGGAGATAACTGAAGCTTTCTTT. It encodes CASSDREITEAFF. The full variable domain, rest sourced from reference TRBV19 and TRBJ1-1, is DGGITQSPKYLFRKEGQNVTLSCEQNLNHDAMYWYRQDPGQGLRLIYYSQIVNDFQKGDIAEGYSVSREKKESFPLTVTSAQKNPTAFYLCASSDREITEAFFGQGTRLTVV.

The V gene is TRBV11-2, the J gene TRBJ1-2; 11 bases map to TRBD1. CDR1 SGHAT and CDR2 FQNNGV come from the germline V gene. V was clipped by 1 base and J by 5 bases; unmatched bases: 6. This CDR3 has 16 residues. The CDR3 loop is CASSLGPGTGGYGYTF. The CDR3 DNA follows: TGTGCCAGCAGCTTAGGCCCCGGGACAGGGGGTTATGGCTACACCTTC.

The chain recombines TRBV7-7 with TRBJ2-1; TRBD2 is a possible D gene (6 bases). The CDR3 is made up of 15 amino acids. The ends were cut back, 2 bases at V and 5 bases at J, with 13 bases in the middle. Germline CDR1 is SSHAT and CDR2 is FNYEAQ (reference sequence). CDR3 sequence (DNA): TGTGCCAGCAGCTTACTGAGCGGGTCCGACAATGAGCAGTTCTTC. As protein: CASSLLSGSDNEQFF.

V gene TRBV9 combines with J gene TRBJ2-7; tentative D call: TRBD2 (5 bases). There are 13 residues in the CDR3. Germline V CDR1 and CDR2: SGDLS, YYNGEE. V was shortened by 0 bases and J by 6 bases, with 10 bases between the two germline ends. The chain's CDR3 is CASSVAAAGEQYF. Written as DNA, the CDR3 is TGTGCCAGCAGCGTAGCAGCGGCGGGCGAGCAGTACTTC.

This sequence joins TRBV10-1 and TRBJ2-1, with D possibly being TRBD1 (6 bases). This CDR3 contains 16 residues. The germline V gene has CDR1 WNHNN and CDR2 SYGVQD (reference sequence). V lost 3 bases to trimming and J lost 7 bases, with 19 bases between them. CDR3 nucleotide sequence: TGCGCCAGCAGTGATGGTGAGGGGCAAGGGGGAAATGAGCAGTTCTTC. It is translated as CASSDGEGQGGNEQFF.

V gene TRBV5-1 combines with J gene TRBJ2-3; TRBD2 agrees at 9 bases. The length of the CDR3 is 17 residues. After removal of 7 bases from V and 5 bases from J, the junction contained 17 bases not matched to a gene. Germline CDR1 SGHRS, CDR2 YFSETQ. This CDR3 reads CASLCPRRREGQDTQYF. DNA for the CDR3: TGCGCCAGCCTCTGCCCGCGGAGGCGGGAGGGCCAAGATACGCAGTATTTT.

The chain carries TRBV29-1 and TRBJ1-1, with D maybe TRBD1 (6 bases). Per the germline V gene, CDR1 is SQVTM and CDR2 is ANQGSEA. The V end lost 1 base, the J end lost 4 bases, and 16 bases lay between the germline ends. The CDR3 is 15 amino acids. CDR3 DNA: TGCAGCGTTGAAGGGGGGCAGTTGTGGGGCACTGAAGCTTTCTTT. Protein sequence: CSVEGGQLWGTEAFF.

CDR3 coding DNA: TGTGCCAGTAGTTTAAATGAAAAACTGTTTTTT. It yields the protein CASSLNEKLFF. The chain recombines TRBV19 with TRBJ1-4; D remains unclear. The CDR3 runs 11 residues. Germline CDR1 reads LNHDA; CDR2 reads SQIVND (reference sequence). V was shortened by 5 bases and J by 5 bases, with 3 bases between the two germline ends.

As DNA, the CDR3 is TGTGCCAGCAGCCGCCTAGCGGGAGGTACCTACGAGCAGTACTTC. Residues: CASSRLAGGTYEQYF. The chain has TRBV5-5 and TRBJ2-7; 11 bases line up with TRBD2. V gave up 4 bases and J gave up 2 bases; unmatched junction bases: 5. Per germline, CDR1 SGHKS and CDR2 YYEKEE (reference sequence). This CDR3 spans 15 amino acids.

The chain couples TRBV6-4 to TRBJ2-1; maybe TRBD1 (6 bases). CDR3 size: 16 residues. The V end lost 0 bases, the J end lost 5 bases, and 14 bases lay between the germline ends. The germline CDR1 and CDR2 sequences are MRHNA and SNTAGT. The CDR3 protein is CASSDSWRTENNEQFF. The CDR3 DNA is TGTGCCAGCAGTGACTCTTGGCGGACAGAAAACAATGAGCAGTTCTTC.

Only a few counts were recorded for this clone. Here the CDR3 reads CASSTGFSGNTIYF. The CDR3 DNA reads TGTGCCAGTAGTACAGGGTTCTCTGGAAACACCATATATTTT. The V call is TRBV19, the J call TRBJ1-3; D is possibly TRBD1 (5 bases). Trimming cost V 4 bases and J 0 bases, with 7 bases left between them. Germline CDR1 is LNHDA and CDR2 is SQIVND (reference sequence). The CDR3 is made up of 14 amino acids.

In this sample, this clone turned up once. The chain links TRBV5-8 to TRBJ2-3; TRBD1 matches 8 bases. The CDR3 totals 16 residues. V was clipped by 3 bases and J by 4 bases; unmatched bases: 10. Germline CDR1 and CDR2: SGHTS and YDEGEE. The CDR3 sequence: CASSSGQGGVADTQYF. CDR3 in DNA: TGTGCCAGCAGCTCCGGACAGGGTGGAGTGGCAGATACGCAGTATTTT.

The CDR3 here is CASSRGGAQPQHF. For the CDR3, the DNA is TGTGCCAGCAGTAGGGGGGGGGCTCAGCCCCAGCATTTT. V usage is TRBV6-5 and J usage is TRBJ1-5; D perhaps matches TRBD1 (6 bases). The germline V gene encodes CDR1 MNHEY and CDR2 SVGAGI. This CDR3 is 13 amino acids long. The V end lost 5 bases, the J end lost 6 bases, and 11 bases lay between the germline ends.

V is TRBV7-9 and J is TRBJ2-7; 13 positions match TRBD2. There are 14 residues in the CDR3. V shed 5 bases, J shed 5 bases, and the junction held 3 bases outside the gene matches. Germline CDR1 and CDR2: SEHNR and FQNEAQ (reference sequence). The CDR3: CASSTLAGGNEQYF. CDR3 DNA sequence: TGTGCCAGCAGCACACTAGCGGGAGGGAACGAGCAGTACTTC.

The V call is TRBV6-5, the J call TRBJ1-2; D gene uncertain. Per the germline V gene, CDR1 is MNHEY and CDR2 is SVGAGI. There are 14 residues in the CDR3. V was pared by 6 bases and J by 7 bases, with 18 bases between. Written as DNA, the CDR3 is TGTGCCAGCAGCCCCAGAGAGGGATTGGGTGGCTACACCTTC. Translation: CASSPREGLGGYTF.

In its sample, this clone was seen a few times. The chain has TRBV18 and TRBJ1-1, with TRBD1 as a possible D gene (5 bases). This CDR3 spans 16 amino acids. CDR1 KGHSH and CDR2 LQKENI come from the germline V gene. The V end lost 0 bases, the J end lost 5 bases, and 16 bases lay between the germline ends. The CDR3, as DNA: TGTGCCAGCTCACCACCGGTTGGCAGGGCCCTTACTGAAGCTTTCTTT. Its protein is CASSPPVGRALTEAFF.

The chain uses TRBV18 and TRBJ1-3, with 8 bases aligning to TRBD1. V shed 6 bases, J shed 4 bases, and the junction held 5 bases outside the gene matches. This CDR3 contains 14 residues. Germline loops: CDR1 KGHSH, CDR2 LQKENI. Here the CDR3 DNA reads TGTGCCAGCTCCCCTGGACAGGGAGGAAACACCATATATTTT. This gives the protein CASSPGQGGNTIYF.

The genes are TRBV6-2 or TRBV6-3 and TRBJ1-1; D gene uncertain. Germline V gives CDR1 MNHEY, CDR2 SVGEGT. The CDR3 runs to 14 residues. V was shortened by 6 bases and J by 0 bases, with 11 bases between the two germline ends. The CDR3 region has the DNA TGTGCCAGCAGCCGTAGCAAGATGAACACTGAAGCTTTCTTT. Its protein is CASSRSKMNTEAFF.

This chain links TRBV5-8 with TRBJ2-7; weak D call: TRBD1 (6 bases). The V end was cut by 7 bases, the J end by 4 bases, with 12 bases between. Germline V CDR1 and CDR2: SGHTS, YDEGEE. This CDR3 region has 12 residues. CDR3 residues: CASRDTLYEQYF. CDR3 bases: TGTGCCAGCCGGGACACACTATACGAGCAGTACTTC.

As concerns this clone: The identical CDR3 is also encoded by other nucleotide sequences in the sample. The V and J genes are TRBV10-3 and TRBJ2-3, with D unclear. The CDR3 length is 12 residues. Trimming left V 4 bases short and J 3 bases short, with 5 bases between. Germline loops: CDR1 ENHRY, CDR2 SYGVKD. The CDR3 bases are TGTGCCATCAGTGGGCCAACAGATACGCAGTATTTT. Protein sequence: CAISGPTDTQYF.

The rearrangement uses TRBV4-2 and TRBJ2-7, with TRBD2 identical over 8 bases. Per germline, CDR1 LGHNA and CDR2 YNFKEQ. The CDR3 contains 15 residues. V was clipped by 0 bases and J by 0 bases; unmatched bases: 1. The CDR3 region is CASSQDTSGSYEQYF. The CDR3 coding sequence is TGTGCCAGCAGCCAAGATACTAGCGGCTCCTACGAGCAGTACTTC.

A word on this clone: This specimen includes other DNA sequences encoding the same CDR3. This chain joins TRBV5-5 and TRBJ2-1; the match to TRBD1 covers 7 bases. Germline values: CDR1 SGHKS, CDR2 YYEKEE (reference sequence). Trimming cost V 0 bases and J 4 bases; bases outside gene matches: 1. The CDR3 is 14 amino acids. CDR3 amino acids: CASSLGQGYNEQFF. CDR3 nucleotides: TGTGCCAGCAGCTTGGGACAGGGTTACAATGAGCAGTTCTTC.

This chain links TRBV4-2 with TRBJ2-1; TRBD2 matches at 8 bases. CDR1 and CDR2 from the germline V gene are LGHNA and YNFKEQ. CDR3 length: 15 residues. After removal of 4 bases from V and 7 bases from J, the junction contained 9 bases not matched to a gene. The CDR3 coding sequence is TGTGCCAGCAGCCCCCGGCGGGAGGAGAAGAATGAGCAGTTCTTC. Translation gives CASSPRREEKNEQFF.

CDR3 sequence: CASSREGSYNEQFF. CDR3 DNA: TGCGCCAGCAGCCGGGAGGGATCCTACAATGAGCAGTTCTTC. The rearrangement links TRBV4-1 to TRBJ2-1; 7 nucleotides line up with TRBD2. V lost 4 bases and J lost 1; bases outside the gene matches: 1. This CDR3 comprises 14 residues. From germline, CDR1 is MGHRA and CDR2 YSYEKL.

The chain combines TRBV7-2 with TRBJ1-2; D unresolved. The CDR3 has 13 amino acids. CDR1 SGHTA and CDR2 FQGNSA come from the germline V gene. V lost 2 bases and J 3 bases, leaving 7 bases between the germline ends. CDR3 in amino acids: CASSLRQDYGYTF. The CDR3, as DNA: TGTGCCAGCAGCTTAAGGCAGGACTATGGCTACACCTTC.